This T cell receptor (beta chain) was captured by sequencing in a study of siplizumab effects on memory and regulatory T cells. Profiled with immunoSEQ multiplex PCR; TCRdb holds only in-frame clones, not every one. The sample carries roughly 60,000 clones, approximately 97% recorded once. The germline V and J ends were trimmed by 1 base and 6 bases, with 10 bases remaining between them. The CDR3 covers 13 residues. Germline values: CDR1 LNHDA, CDR2 SQIVND (reference sequence). Sequenced input: naive CD8+ T cells sorted from blood. The V and J genes are TRBV19 and TRBJ2-7, with D perhaps TRBD2 (6 bases). This clonotype was sampled from a human donor in good health. The CDR3 reads CASSIGGESEQYF. The CDR3 DNA reads as TGTGCCAGTAGTATAGGGGGGGAGTCCGAGCAGTACTTC.